This TCR beta chain was found in a study of identical twins. Overall study results and limits: The degree of excess twin sharing was weaker in beta out-of-frame sequences.

TCRdb itself ran the 5' RACE reads through MiXCR, one entry per CDR3 protein. The table records approximately 690,000 distinct CDR3 sequences, less than 7% of them present only once. V was pared by 7 bases and J by 2 bases, with 13 bases of the junction left unmatched. Germline assignment: CDR1 SEHNR and CDR2 FQNEAQ (reference sequence). The CDR3 spans 17 residues. This clonotype has at least ten counts. Its antigen is currently unknown. The rearrangement uses TRBV7-9 and TRBJ1-3; 8 nucleotides match TRBD1. This TCR derives from a man between 18 and 35 years old in good health. The sample consisted of naive T cells sorted from blood. The CDR3 sequence is CASTPVPQGVAGNTIYF. Here the CDR3 DNA reads TGTGCCAGCACCCCCGTCCCACAGGGGGTAGCTGGAAACACCATATATTTT.